A selection of T cell receptor beta chains follows, all from one sample in a study of Ad26.COV2.S vaccination and SARS-CoV-2 variants. Profiling relied on immunoSEQ multiplex PCR, and the TCRdb table lists in-frame clones only, not all of them. The sample holds about 350,000 clones; around 90% are singletons and the top ten take around 3.6%. The sample was peripheral blood, taken in a trial of Ad26.COV2.S vaccine versus placebo. The receptor source for this set is a person between 18 and 65 years old who received the Ad26.COV2.S COVID-19 vaccine or a placebo. CDR3s include the opening cysteine and the closing phenylalanine or tryptophan. The D gene is left open where the match is weak. Not all rows give a size; the values are once, few, many and, for expanded clones, a class.

v_call	j_call	cdr3_length	clone_size	d_call	cdr3_aa	cdr3_nt
TRBV7-2	TRBJ2-7	13	-	-	CASSLDSAGRKYF	TGTGCCAGCAGCTTAGACTCGGCAGGGCGAAAGTACTTC
TRBV7-9	TRBJ2-7	15	once	TRBD1	CASSKTPGGSYEQYF	TGTGCCAGCAGCAAGACCCCAGGGGGATCCTACGAGCAGTACTTC
TRBV4-3	TRBJ2-2	13	-	-	CASSQATGGELFF	TGCGCCAGCAGCCAAGCCACTGGCGGGGAGCTGTTTTTT
TRBV24-1	TRBJ2-1	13	once	-	CATSDSGFNEQFF	TGTGCCACCAGTGATTCGGGGTTCAATGAGCAGTTCTTC
TRBV6-4	TRBJ2-3	14	-	-	CASSSGPGPDTQYF	TGTGCCAGCAGCTCTGGGCCCGGCCCAGATACGCAGTATTTT
TRBV30	TRBJ2-6	17	-	TRBD1	CAWRETGLVSGANVLTF	TGTGCCTGGAGAGAGACAGGGTTGGTCTCTGGGGCCAACGTCCTGACTTTC
TRBV12-3/TRBV12-4	TRBJ1-2	13	once	-	CASSLWQGNGYTF	TGTGCCAGCAGTTTATGGCAAGGGAATGGCTACACCTTC
TRBV5-6	TRBJ2-2	17	-	-	CASSPRGVGLSTGELFF	TGTGCCAGCAGCCCCCGTGGGGTGGGGCTTAGCACCGGGGAGCTGTTTTTT
TRBV6-5	TRBJ2-7	14	-	-	CASSPWASSYEQYF	TGTGCCAGCAGTCCCTGGGCCAGCTCCTACGAGCAGTACTTC
TRBV6-6	TRBJ1-2	13	-	TRBD1	CASSLGQDYGYTF	TGTGCCAGCAGTTTGGGACAGGACTATGGCTACACCTTC
TRBV10-3	TRBJ1-4	15	once	TRBD1	CAIKPEGAQVEKLFF	TGTGCCATCAAACCGGAGGGGGCGCAGGTTGAAAAACTGTTTTTT
TRBV7-2	TRBJ1-1	15	-	-	CASSLAGGVRTEAFF	TGTGCCAGCAGCTTAGCGGGAGGGGTTCGTACTGAAGCTTTCTTT
TRBV30	TRBJ1-2	14	-	-	CAWTPRGPTYGYTF	TGTGCCTGGACCCCGCGGGGGCCTACCTATGGCTACACCTTC
TRBV6-5	TRBJ1-5	13	once	-	CASSYSGAGGQHF	TGTGCCAGCAGTTACTCGGGGGCCGGGGGCCAGCATTTT
TRBV10-3	TRBJ1-2	13	-	-	CAISELGEGGYTF	TGTGCCATCAGTGAACTAGGGGAAGGTGGCTACACCTTC
TRBV18	TRBJ2-3	14	-	-	CASSPGPHTDTQYF	TGTGCCAGCTCACCCGGGCCTCACACAGATACGCAGTATTTT
TRBV5-6	TRBJ2-1	12	-	TRBD1	CASSWTGDEQFF	TGTGCCAGCAGCTGGACAGGGGATGAGCAGTTCTTC
TRBV6-5	TRBJ2-3	12	-	-	CASKGPTDTQYF	TGTGCCAGCAAGGGTCCGACAGATACGCAGTATTTT
TRBV5-6	TRBJ2-7	15	-	-	CASRSGPWGSYEQYF	TGTGCCAGCAGATCCGGGCCCTGGGGTAGCTACGAGCAGTACTTC
TRBV7-8	TRBJ1-5	15	once	-	CASSSRWGLNQPQHF	TGTGCCAGCAGCTCGAGGTGGGGGCTTAATCAGCCCCAGCATTTT
TRBV4-2	TRBJ2-7	16	few	-	CASSQEVGLPSYEQYF	TGTGCCAGCAGCCAAGAAGTAGGGCTGCCCTCCTACGAGCAGTACTTC
TRBV5-4	TRBJ2-1	15	-	TRBD2	CASSHPGLADNEQFF	TGTGCCAGCAGTCATCCGGGACTAGCAGACAATGAGCAGTTCTTC
TRBV10-3	TRBJ1-2	13	-	-	CAITGGDSYGYTF	TGTGCCATCACTGGGGGCGACTCCTATGGCTACACCTTC
TRBV6-5	TRBJ2-5	12	-	-	CASSYSRETQYF	TGTGCCAGCAGTTACTCTCGCGAGACCCAGTACTTC
TRBV6-5	TRBJ1-1	14	-	-	CASRRDTPNTEAFF	TGTGCCAGCAGGCGGGACACCCCGAACACTGAAGCTTTCTTT
TRBV14	TRBJ1-1	13	-	-	CASSYGRVAEAFF	TGTGCCAGCAGCTACGGACGGGTCGCTGAAGCTTTCTTT
TRBV28	TRBJ1-4	13	-	-	CASEEGLNEKLFF	TGTGCCAGCGAGGAGGGACTTAATGAAAAACTGTTTTTT
TRBV6-5	TRBJ1-1	15	once	TRBD1	CASSYPDRVNTEAFF	TGTGCCAGCAGTTACCCGGACAGGGTAAACACTGAAGCTTTCTTT
TRBV27	TRBJ2-3	15	-	-	CASSYLAGQTDTQYF	TGTGCCAGCAGTTACCTGGCGGGGCAGACAGATACGCAGTATTTT
TRBV2	TRBJ1-4	15	-	-	CASSPDSYTGQKLFF	TGTGCCAGCAGCCCCGACAGTTATACGGGGCAAAAACTGTTTTTT
TRBV4-2	TRBJ2-7	14	-	-	CASSPGQSSYEQYF	TGTGCCAGCAGCCCTGGACAGTCGTCCTACGAGCAGTACTTC
TRBV11-2	TRBJ2-3	12	few	-	CASSSPRDTQYF	TGTGCCAGCAGCTCCCCACGGGATACGCAGTATTTT
TRBV18	TRBJ1-5	16	-	TRBD1	CASSPSDRVRYQPQHF	TGTGCCAGCTCACCAAGCGACAGGGTTAGGTATCAGCCCCAGCATTTT
TRBV6-2/TRBV6-3	TRBJ1-2	15	-	-	CASSYFGGADYGYTF	TGTGCCAGCAGTTATTTTGGGGGCGCGGACTATGGCTACACCTTC
TRBV15	TRBJ2-7	12	-	TRBD2	CATSRDMGLATF	TGTGCCACCAGCAGAGATATGGGACTAGCGACCTTC
TRBV2	TRBJ2-7	15	once	-	CASSATASSSYEQYF	TGTGCCAGCAGCGCTACTGCCTCGAGCTCCTACGAGCAGTACTTC
TRBV4-3	TRBJ1-2	17	-	-	CASSQDEARTGDYGYTF	TGCGCCAGCAGCCAAGATGAGGCCAGAACGGGAGACTATGGCTACACCTTC
TRBV13	TRBJ1-1	15	-	-	CASSTREDGNTEAFF	TGTGCCAGCAGCACCCGGGAAGATGGGAACACTGAAGCTTTCTTT
TRBV18	TRBJ1-6	14	-	-	CASSPGRDNSPLHF	TGTGCCAGCTCACCAGGGAGAGATAATTCACCCCTCCACTTT
TRBV18	TRBJ2-2	16	-	-	CASSPRQPANTGELFF	TGTGCCAGCTCACCACGACAGCCCGCGAACACCGGGGAGCTGTTTTTT
TRBV2	TRBJ2-1	14	-	TRBD1	CATNRDRGYNEQFF	TGTGCCACCAACCGGGACAGGGGATACAATGAGCAGTTCTTC
TRBV29-1	TRBJ2-1	14	-	-	CSVDQGGSYNEQFF	TGCAGCGTTGACCAGGGGGGCTCCTACAATGAGCAGTTCTTC
TRBV5-4	TRBJ1-1	15	-	-	CASSHPDGMNTEAFF	TGTGCCAGCAGCCACCCGGACGGTATGAACACTGAAGCTTTCTTT
TRBV5-1	TRBJ2-7	15	-	-	CASSWGGRSSYEQYF	TGCGCCAGCAGCTGGGGGGGCCGAAGCTCCTACGAGCAGTACTTC
TRBV7-2	TRBJ2-1	14	few	-	CASSLALGSHEQFF	TGTGCCAGCAGCTTAGCGTTAGGGAGCCATGAGCAGTTCTTC
TRBV7-6	TRBJ2-1	18	-	-	CASSLGALRGRSYNEQFF	TGTGCCAGCAGCTTAGGGGCGTTGCGGGGGCGATCCTACAATGAGCAGTTCTTC
TRBV2	TRBJ1-1	17	-	-	CASSVAVQGTANTEAFF	TGTGCCAGCAGTGTCGCGGTACAGGGAACGGCGAACACTGAAGCTTTCTTT
TRBV29-1	TRBJ2-1	13	once	-	CSVRQPLYNEQFF	TGCAGCGTTAGACAGCCCCTCTACAATGAGCAGTTCTTC
TRBV5-1	TRBJ1-6	16	-	TRBD1	CASSLGGNRGNSPLHF	TGCGCCAGCAGCTTGGGTGGGAACAGGGGGAATTCACCCCTCCACTTT
TRBV6-5	TRBJ2-1	14	-	-	CASTYWSSYNEQFF	TGTGCCAGCACATACTGGAGCTCCTACAATGAGCAGTTCTTC
TRBV5-4	TRBJ1-1	15	few	-	CASSLGQRPNTEAFF	TGTGCCAGCAGCTTGGGACAGCGGCCGAACACTGAAGCTTTCTTT
TRBV5-6	TRBJ1-2	14	-	-	CASSRPGVNYGYTF	TGTGCCAGCAGCCGGCCGGGGGTTAACTATGGCTACACCTTC
TRBV19	TRBJ1-2	16	-	-	CASSVPAGTRLYGYTF	TGTGCCAGTAGTGTGCCTGCCGGGACCCGTCTTTATGGCTACACCTTC
TRBV9	TRBJ2-3	13	-	-	CASSALLGDTQYF	TGTGCCAGCAGCGCCCTATTGGGAGATACGCAGTATTTT
TRBV4-2	TRBJ2-3	15	-	-	CASSQGDERTDTQYF	TGTGCCAGCAGCCAAGGGGATGAACGCACAGATACGCAGTATTTT
TRBV5-1	TRBJ2-2	15	-	-	CASSSSIRSTGELFF	TGCGCCAGCAGCTCGTCGATCCGGTCCACCGGGGAGCTGTTTTTT
TRBV5-5	TRBJ1-2	15	-	-	CASSLGGGSNYGYTF	TGTGCCAGCAGCTTGGGGGGAGGATCTAACTATGGCTACACCTTC
TRBV19	TRBJ2-2	14	-	-	CASSPPGNTGELFF	TGTGCCAGTAGTCCTCCGGGGAACACCGGGGAGCTGTTTTTT
TRBV6-5	TRBJ1-6	14	few	TRBD1	CASSRDRGDSPLHF	TGTGCCAGCAGCAGGGACAGAGGCGATTCACCCCTCCACTTT